The 27 T cell receptor beta chains below were found in one sample sequenced in a study of blood T cell repertoires in COVID-19. TCRdb keeps only in-frame clones here, not all; method: immunoSEQ multiplex PCR. The repertoire holds approximately 110,000 clones, with approximately 84% as singletons. Material for sequencing was peripheral blood. These receptors all come from a human donor in a cohort sampled during active COVID-19.

CDR3 amino acids: CSTRSHYGYTF. The CDR3 DNA reads TGCAGTACCCGGTCCCACTATGGCTACACCTTC. The rearrangement joins TRBV20-1 to TRBJ1-2; the D is unclear. V lost 8 bases, J lost 3 bases, and 10 bases lay in between. Germline CDR1 reads DFQATT; CDR2 reads SNEGSKA (reference sequence). The length of the CDR3 is 11 residues.

This clone was found once. The J gene is TRBJ1-2, the V gene TRBV28; 7 positions match TRBD1. The CDR3 totals 15 residues. The germline gives CDR1 MDHEN, CDR2 SYDVKM. With 6 bases clipped from V and 2 bases from J, the junction kept 9 bases outside the gene matches. CDR3 sequence (DNA): TGTGCCAGCAGCAAATCAGGGACAGCGAACTATGGCTACACCTTC. Encoded protein: CASSKSGTANYGYTF.

The CDR3 loop is CASRQGSYNEKLFF. The CDR3 nucleotides read TGTGCCAGCAGGCAGGGTTCGTATAATGAAAAACTGTTTTTT. V is TRBV6-5 and J is TRBJ1-4; TRBD1 might be the D (5 bases). Germline loops: CDR1 MNHEY, CDR2 SVGAGI. Trimming cost V 6 bases and J 4 bases, with 12 bases left between them. There are 14 residues in the CDR3.

A single count supports this clone. CDR3 in amino acids: CSALGQGAYGYTF. CDR3 DNA: TGCAGCGCCCTTGGACAGGGAGCCTATGGCTACACCTTC. J is TRBJ1-2 and V is TRBV29-1, with 8 bases identical to TRBD1. Germline CDR1 reads SQVTM; CDR2 reads ANQGSEA. V was pared by 7 bases and J by 4 bases, with 8 bases of the junction left unmatched. This CDR3 contains 13 residues.

The V and J genes are TRBV2 and TRBJ2-7, with TRBD1 as a possible D gene (5 bases). V dropped 4 bases and J dropped 6 bases, with 10 bases sitting between them. CDR3 length: 12 amino acids. CDR1 and CDR2 (germline): SNHLY, FYNNEI. In DNA, the CDR3 is TGTGCCAGCAGTGGTTCTAGGGGCGAGCAGTACTTC. The encoded protein is CASSGSRGEQYF.

This clone occurred once. The chain recombines TRBV10-3 with TRBJ1-2; tentatively, D is TRBD1 (6 bases). There are 16 residues in the CDR3. Trimming removed 5 bases from V and 8 bases from J, with 24 bases in between. Germline V gene data show CDR1 as ENHRY and CDR2 as SYGVKD. CDR3 coding DNA: TGTGCCATCAGTTCCAATGGGGGCCAGGCCAATGTGGGCTACACCTTC. This encodes CAISSNGGQANVGYTF.

The chain combines TRBV19 with TRBJ2-1, with 9 bases fitting TRBD2. The CDR3 spans 15 residues. Looked up from germline, CDR1 is LNHDA and CDR2 is SQIVND (reference sequence). J gave up 6 bases and V 5 bases, and 8 bases lay outside the gene matches. The CDR3 bases are TGTGCCAGTAGTCCACGGGGACTAGCCCCCAATGAGCAGTTCTTC. Its protein product is CASSPRGLAPNEQFF.

This clone occurred once. The chain joins TRBV29-1 to TRBJ2-7, with a possible D match to TRBD1 (6 bases). Germline-derived CDR1 and CDR2 are SQVTM and ANQGSEA. The CDR3 contains 14 residues. Trimming took off 6 bases at V and 3 bases at J, with 18 bases between the two ends. CDR3 in amino acids: CSVGKGVGVYEQYF. In nucleotides, the CDR3 is TGCAGCGTCGGAAAGGGGGTTGGGGTCTACGAGCAGTACTTC.

V is TRBV24-1 and J is TRBJ1-5, with a weak D call TRBD1 (5 bases). Germline CDR1 reads KGHDR; CDR2 reads SFDVKD. Trimming took 5 bases from V and 6 from J, leaving 10 bases between them. This CDR3 spans 13 amino acids. The CDR3 nucleotides read TGTGCCACCAGTGGCCAGGGTAGTCAGCCCCAGCATTTT. It codes for CATSGQGSQPQHF.

The chain couples TRBV10-3 to TRBJ1-2, with 8 bases matching TRBD1. Trimming removed 8 bases from V and 1 base from J; junction bases left unmatched: 12. The germline gives CDR1 ENHRY, CDR2 SYGVKD. This CDR3 comprises 16 residues. The chain's CDR3 is CAISQAGQGNNYGYTF. The CDR3 bases are TGTGCCATCTCACAAGCCGGACAGGGAAATAACTATGGCTACACCTTC.

This clone has only one observation. This CDR3 is CASSVAASGGFGSYNEQFF. The CDR3 nucleotides are TGTGCCAGCAGCGTAGCAGCTAGCGGGGGGTTTGGCTCCTACAATGAGCAGTTCTTC. The chain employs TRBV9 and TRBJ2-1, with TRBD2 matching over 11 bases. The germline V gene has CDR1 SGDLS and CDR2 YYNGEE. The CDR3 consists of 19 residues. Trimming removed 0 bases from V and 0 bases from J; junction bases left unmatched: 8.

This chain connects TRBV21-1 to TRBJ2-1; the table's D gene call, TRBD1, was not cross checked with the DNA. TRBV21-1 is labeled a pseudogene. The length of the CDR3 is 17 residues. CDR3 nucleotide sequence: TGTGCCAGCAGCAAAGACCTTGGACAGGGTTCCTACAATGAGCAGTTCTTC. Amino acids: CASSKDLGQGSYNEQFF.

The chain carries TRBV10-3 and TRBJ2-2; the D gene is possibly TRBD1 (6 bases). Germline CDR1 reads ENHRY; CDR2 reads SYGVKD. The V end was cut by 0 bases, the J end by 5 bases, with 16 bases between. The CDR3 has 17 amino acids. CDR3 region: CAISESLGAQTTGELFF. CDR3 sequence (DNA): TGTGCCATCAGTGAGTCGTTGGGGGCGCAGACAACCGGGGAGCTGTTTTTT.

The chain carries TRBV7-2 and TRBJ2-7; the D gene is possibly TRBD1 (6 bases). V lost 4 bases and J lost 0, with 10 bases in between. Germline V CDR1 and CDR2: SGHTA, FQGNSA. The length of the CDR3 is 14 residues. The CDR3 region is CASSSDRSSYEQYF. The CDR3 DNA sequence: TGTGCCAGCAGCTCCGACAGGAGCTCCTACGAGCAGTACTTC.

This chain uses TRBV9 with TRBJ2-5, with 7 bases matching TRBD2. The germline V gene has CDR1 SGDLS and CDR2 YYNGEE. J lost 2 bases, V lost 0 bases, and 4 bases had no gene match. The CDR3 consists of 15 residues. CDR3 in DNA: TGTGCCAGCAGCGTAGCAGCGGGAAGGCAAGAGACCCAGTACTTC. Its translation is CASSVAAGRQETQYF.

The gene calls are TRBV20-1 and TRBJ2-7, with 11 bases lining up with TRBD1. The CDR3 has 15 residues. From germline, CDR1 is DFQATT and CDR2 SNEGSKA (reference sequence). Trimming took 3 bases from V and 4 from J; bases not matched to a gene: 8. The CDR3 DNA follows: TGCAGTGCTAGTCTAAGGACAGGGGGCGGGTACGAGCAGTACTTC. It codes for CSASLRTGGGYEQYF.

The chain links TRBV7-6 to TRBJ1-4; 8 bases are a match to TRBD1. This CDR3 region has 18 residues. Germline CDR1 reads SGHVS; CDR2 reads FNYEAQ. Trimming removed 2 bases from V and 8 bases from J; junction bases left unmatched: 16. CDR3 amino acids: CASSLRGETGALREKLFF. Written as DNA, the CDR3 is TGTGCCAGCAGCTTAAGGGGGGAGACAGGGGCATTACGGGAAAAACTGTTTTTT.

The V gene is TRBV28, the J gene TRBJ2-7; possibly TRBD1 for D (8 bases). The CDR3 has 17 residues. Germline CDR1 and CDR2: MDHEN and SYDVKM. Trimming left V 5 bases short and J 2 bases short, with 22 bases between. The CDR3 loop is CASSGNRGSGTTYEQYF. The CDR3 nucleotides are TGTGCCAGCAGTGGGAACAGGGGGTCTGGGACTACCTACGAGCAGTACTTC. The full variable domain, with the rest looked up from reference TRBV28 and TRBJ2-7, is DVKVTQSSRYLVKRTGEKVFLECVQDMDHENMFWYRQDPGLGLRLIYFSYDVKMKEKGDIPEGYSVSREKKERFSLILESASTNQTSMYLCASSGNRGSGTTYEQYFGPGTRLTVT.

V gene TRBV10-3 combines with J gene TRBJ2-1; 12 bases are a match to TRBD2. The CDR3 sequence is 18 residues long. Germline assignment: CDR1 ENHRY and CDR2 SYGVKD. After removal of 3 bases from V and 1 base from J, the junction contained 7 bases not matched to a gene. The CDR3 nucleotides are TGTGCCATCAGTGACCTAGCGGGGGGGCGAGGATCCTACAATGAGCAGTTCTTC. This gives the protein CAISDLAGGRGSYNEQFF.

The chain has TRBV12-3 or TRBV12-4 and TRBJ2-5; D is ambiguous. V was shortened by 3 bases and J by 5 bases, with 7 bases between the two germline ends. CDR3 size: 12 residues. CDR3 sequence reads: CASSFVRETQYF. As DNA, the CDR3 is TGTGCCAGCAGTTTTGTGCGGGAGACCCAGTACTTC.

The chain joins TRBV28 to TRBJ1-2; 7 bases align to TRBD1. The CDR3 covers 15 residues. Germline V lookup: CDR1 MDHEN, CDR2 SYDVKM. V lost 5 bases and J lost 4; bases outside the gene matches: 10. The CDR3 loop is CASSNDRVATYGYTF. The CDR3 DNA reads as TGTGCCAGCAGTAACGACAGGGTCGCTACCTATGGCTACACCTTC.

The CDR3 sequence: CASSLGHSSYEQYF. The CDR3 coding sequence is TGTGCCAGCAGCTTAGGTCACAGCTCCTACGAGCAGTACTTC. The chain links TRBV11-3 to TRBJ2-7; D remains ambiguous. The CDR3 extends over 14 amino acids. Germline values: CDR1 SGHNT, CDR2 YENEEA. Between the trimmed V and J ends, which lost 1 base and 0 bases, there was a span of 7 bases.

V is TRBV4-2 and J is TRBJ2-5; 11 bases fit TRBD2. The V gene's germline CDR1 is LGHNA and CDR2 YNFKEQ. The CDR3 length is 18 residues. V dropped 4 bases and J dropped 1; count of bases not matched to a gene: 11. This CDR3 is CASSPGSSGGTIQETQYF. DNA for the CDR3: TGTGCCAGCAGCCCCGGGTCTAGCGGGGGGACTATCCAAGAGACCCAGTACTTC.

V usage is TRBV6-5 and J usage is TRBJ2-7; 7 nucleotides line up with TRBD2. Germline CDR1 MNHEY, CDR2 SVGAGI. V lost 5 bases to trimming and J lost 3 bases; unmatched junction nucleotides: 10. The CDR3 spans 15 residues. This chain's CDR3 is CASSPSPGGYYEQYF. CDR3 nucleotides: TGTGCCAGCAGTCCATCCCCGGGGGGTTACTACGAGCAGTACTTC.

The chain is built from TRBV18 and TRBJ2-3; 7 positions match TRBD2. The germline CDR1 and CDR2 sequences are KGHSH and LQKENI. The CDR3 runs 14 residues. V was clipped by 3 bases and J by 3 bases; unmatched bases: 3. CDR3 region: CASSPVGGTDTQYF. CDR3 in DNA: TGTGCCAGCTCACCTGTGGGAGGGACAGATACGCAGTATTTT.

This chain links TRBV4-1 with TRBJ1-2; D possibly corresponds to TRBD1 (5 bases). The germline V gene encodes CDR1 MGHRA and CDR2 YSYEKL. Trimming removed 4 bases at V and 3 bases at J, with 18 bases between. The CDR3 runs to 16 residues. The CDR3: CASSRAEVRGDYGYTF. Written as DNA, the CDR3 is TGCGCCAGCAGCCGCGCAGAGGTTAGGGGTGACTATGGCTACACCTTC.

The gene calls are TRBV6-5 and TRBJ1-1; 7 positions agree with TRBD1. This CDR3 comprises 14 residues. The germline V gene has CDR1 MNHEY and CDR2 SVGAGI. V was clipped by 2 bases and J by 4 bases; unmatched bases: 4. CDR3 nucleotides: TGTGCCAGCAGTTACATCCCAGGGGGCACTGAAGCTTTCTTT. It encodes CASSYIPGGTEAFF.